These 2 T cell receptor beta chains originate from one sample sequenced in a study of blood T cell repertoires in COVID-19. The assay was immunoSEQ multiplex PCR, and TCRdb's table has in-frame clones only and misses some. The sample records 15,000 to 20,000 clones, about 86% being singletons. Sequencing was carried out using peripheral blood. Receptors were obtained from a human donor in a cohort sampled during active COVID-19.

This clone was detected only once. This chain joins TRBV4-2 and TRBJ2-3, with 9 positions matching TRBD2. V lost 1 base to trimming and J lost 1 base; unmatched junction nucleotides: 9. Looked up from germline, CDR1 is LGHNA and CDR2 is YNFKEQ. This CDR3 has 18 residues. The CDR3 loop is CASSQGVSGRSGTDTQYF. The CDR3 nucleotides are TGTGCCAGCAGCCAAGGGGTTAGCGGGAGATCGGGCACAGATACGCAGTATTTT.

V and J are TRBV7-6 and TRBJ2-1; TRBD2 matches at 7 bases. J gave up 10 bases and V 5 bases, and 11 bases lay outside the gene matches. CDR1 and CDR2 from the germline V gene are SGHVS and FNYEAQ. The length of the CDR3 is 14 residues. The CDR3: CASSPNGGREEQFF. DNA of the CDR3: TGTGCCAGCAGCCCCAACGGGGGGAGGGAGGAGCAGTTCTTC.